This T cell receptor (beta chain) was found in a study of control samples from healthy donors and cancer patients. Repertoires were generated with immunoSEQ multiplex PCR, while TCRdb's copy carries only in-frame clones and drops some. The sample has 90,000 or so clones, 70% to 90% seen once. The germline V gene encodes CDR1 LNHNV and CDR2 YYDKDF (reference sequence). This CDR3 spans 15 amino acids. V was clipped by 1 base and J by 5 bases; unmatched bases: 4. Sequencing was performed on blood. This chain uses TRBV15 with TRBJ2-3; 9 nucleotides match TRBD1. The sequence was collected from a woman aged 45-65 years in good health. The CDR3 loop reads CATSRGQGGQDTQYF. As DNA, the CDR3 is TGTGCCACCAGCAGAGGACAGGGGGGACAAGATACGCAGTATTTT. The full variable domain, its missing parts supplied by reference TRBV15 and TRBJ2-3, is DAMVIQNPRYQVTQFGKPVTLSCSQTLNHNVMYWYQQKSSQAPKLLFHYYDKDFNNEADTPDNFQSRRPNTSFCFLDIRSPGLGDTAMYLCATSRGQGGQDTQYFGPGTRLTVL.